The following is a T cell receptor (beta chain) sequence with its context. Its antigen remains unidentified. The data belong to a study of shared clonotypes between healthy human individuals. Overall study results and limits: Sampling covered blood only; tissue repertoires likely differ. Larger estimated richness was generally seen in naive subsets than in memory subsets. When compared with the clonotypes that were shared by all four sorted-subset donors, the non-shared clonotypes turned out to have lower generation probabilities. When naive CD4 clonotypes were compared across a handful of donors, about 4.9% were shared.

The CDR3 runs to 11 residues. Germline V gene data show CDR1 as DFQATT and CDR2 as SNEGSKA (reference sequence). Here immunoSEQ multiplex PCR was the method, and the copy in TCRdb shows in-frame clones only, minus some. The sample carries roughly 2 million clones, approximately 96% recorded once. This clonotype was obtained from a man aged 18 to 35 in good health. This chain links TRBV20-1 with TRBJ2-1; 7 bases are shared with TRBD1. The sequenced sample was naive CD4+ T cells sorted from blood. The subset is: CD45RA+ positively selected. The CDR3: CIIQGINEQFF. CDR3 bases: TGCATCATACAGGGGATCAATGAGCAGTTCTTC.